The text below deals with one T cell receptor (beta chain). Its specificity is unknown. Time point specified: healthy volunteer bleed at 2 weeks. Whole blood that had not been fractionated was the source of extracted total RNA. The data originate from a study of human T cells and chemical hapten exposure. Study background: Per-sample TCR yields varied mainly from small pooled library volume differences. Study-level results: With DPC sensitization, TCRs exceeding 1 in 1000 frequency showed no change.

Unique molecular identifiers were affixed to discrete cDNA molecules within the library. In the study's own analysis: TCR counts had a median of about 100,000 per sample and spanned about 23,224 to 690,600. TCRdb ran MiXCR on the RACE reads and lists one entry per CDR3 protein. These V and J calls are TCRdb output, not the study's own analysis. The table lists around 130,000 distinct CDR3 sequences, approximately 10% of them singletons. Trimming removed 4 bases at V and 6 bases at J, with 14 bases between. The CDR3 is 13 residues long. Germline V gene lookup returns CDR1 SGHDT and CDR2 YYEEEE. The genes are TRBV5-6 and TRBJ2-7; the D gene could be TRBD1 or TRBD2 (7 bases each). The sequenced sample was whole blood. The clonotype was recovered from a male donor in good health. Some clones in this sample may be carry-over from other donors' samples. The CDR3 loop reads CASSPRGGAEQYF. The CDR3 nucleotides are TGTGCCAGCAGCCCCAGGGGGGGGGCCGAGCAGTACTTC. The whole variable domain, filled in from reference TRBV5-6 and TRBJ2-7, reads DAGVTQSPTHLIKTRGQQVTLRCSPKSGHDTVSWYQQALGQGPQFIFQYYEEEERQRGNFPDRFSGHQFPNYSSELNVNALLLGDSALYLCASSPRGGAEQYFGPGTRLTVT.